The clone carrying this T cell receptor beta chain was picked up many times. The CDR3 length is 16 residues. The junction had 10 bases not matched to a gene; V was cut back by 5 bases and J by 9 bases. CDR1 and CDR2 from the germline V gene are MNHEY and SVGAGI. TCRdb called the RT-PCR reads again in MiXCR, with one record for every CDR3 protein. Here the sample spans about 680,000 distinct CDR3 sequences, 13% to 15% being singletons. This sequence originates from a female donor in good health, serving as a healthy control. The rearrangement uses TRBV6-5 and TRBJ2-1; 13 bases are a match to TRBD2. The sample taken for sequencing was memory CD4+ T cells from blood. DNA of the CDR3: TGTGCCAGCAGTCTCCCTAGGACTAGCGGGAGCACTGAGCAGTTCTTC. Translating gives CASSLPRTSGSTEQFF.